This T cell receptor (beta chain) originates from a study of blood T cell repertoires in COVID-19. For the study at large: PBMCs, B-cell-depleted T cells, or T cells provided the cDNA or gDNA that made up the material.

Authors' data handling: The authors estimated nucleated cell counts from reference gene primer amplification. Assay: immunoSEQ multiplex PCR; the TCRdb copy retains only in-frame clones and omits some. That table furnishes V, J and clone size, whereas the DNA furnished D and trimming. The sample consists of roughly 110,000 clones, about four fifths of them appearing once. The receptor was derived from a human donor in a cohort sampled during active COVID-19. Sequenced material: peripheral blood.

Written as DNA, the CDR3 is TGTGCCAGCAGCTTGGTCAGGGAGGCCTATGGCTACACCTTC. This sequence encodes CASSLVREAYGYTF. This chain joins TRBV5-5 and TRBJ1-2; D may be TRBD1 (5 bases). Trimming pared 0 bases from V and 4 bases from J, leaving 10 bases between. The germline gives CDR1 SGHKS, CDR2 YYEKEE (reference sequence). The CDR3 sequence is 14 residues long.